The 22 T cell receptor delta chains presented below share a single source sample, sequenced in a study of γδ T cells in repeated Plasmodium falciparum infection. TCRdb reanalysed the multiplex PCR reads with CATT. The table records about 48,000 delta-chain clones, 1.5% to 2% of them present only once. Vgamma9/Vdelta2+ and Vdelta2-negative gammadelta T cells were flow-sorted from PBMC for bulk sequencing. The sample comprised gamma-delta T cells from blood. The source is a pool of human donors (malaria-infected and uninfected, not separated).

In the case of this clone: The protein in TCRdb stems from a much larger clone and differs at residue 11 from this DNA's translation, likely a read error; here the protein is translated from the DNA. J is TRDJ1 and V is TRDV1; the match to TRDD3 covers 9 bases. The J gene was missing in TCRdb and was found by matching the end of the DNA to germline. Unmatched junction bases numbered 16, after V lost 2 bases and J lost 0 bases. The germline V gene encodes CDR1 TSWWSYY and CDR2 QGS. This CDR3 comprises 20 residues. The CDR3 DNA reads as TGTGCTCTTGGGGAAGACCGTATCCTTCTTGCTGGGGGATACACCGATAAACTCATCTTT. Translation: CALGEDRILLAGGYTDKLIF.

This clone appeared many times. This DNA's translation and the protein TCRdb lists, from a much larger clone, do not match at residue 3, likely due to a read error; the protein shown is translated from the DNA. The gene calls are TRDV1 and TRDJ2; possible D gene TRDD3, 6 bases. The J gene, left out of TCRdb, was set here by checking the DNA against germline. CDR3 length: 15 amino acids. Trimming took off 10 bases at V and 4 bases at J, with 19 bases between the two ends. Germline assignment: CDR1 TSWWSYY and CDR2 QGS. CDR3 protein: CAPTYEGISTAQLFF. In nucleotides, the CDR3 is TGTGCTCCGACCTACGAAGGGATATCGACAGCACAACTCTTCTTT.

Only a few counts were recorded for this clone. A read error likely explains this, since a far larger clone differs by one base. Other DNA sequences within the sample encode an identical CDR3. The V gene call reads TRDV1; no J gene was called; the table gives TRDD3 as D, unverified against the DNA. CDR1 and CDR2 from the germline V gene are TSWWSYY and QGS. The CDR3 contains 18 residues. The DNA of the CDR3 is TGTGCTCTTGGGGAACTTTACTGGGGGATAAGGTACACCGATAAACTAATCTTT. Amino acids: CALGELYWGIRYTDKLIF.

On this clone itself: This DNA's translation and the protein TCRdb lists, from a much larger clone, do not match at residue 14, likely due to a read error; the protein shown is translated from the DNA. This chain uses TRDV1 with TRDJ1; TRDD3 aligns across 9 bases. No J gene is reported in TCRdb; it was inferred here by comparing the DNA with germline. Losses at the gene ends were 0 bases for V and 0 bases for J; bases not matched to a gene: 17. Germline V CDR1 and CDR2: TSWWSYY, QGS. CDR3 size: 21 residues. The CDR3 DNA reads as TGTGCTCTTGGGGAACTCGTAGTTTCGGGGGATACCTGCCGGGACACCGATAAACTCATCTTT. This sequence encodes CALGELVVSGDTCRDTDKLIF.

This clone was counted a few times. TCRdb attributes to this sequence the protein of a much larger clone, which differs from the DNA translation at residue 4; a read error is likely, and the protein displayed is translated from the DNA. The chain joins TRDV1 to TRDJ1, with 10 bases that match TRDD3. TCRdb carries no J gene annotation; the J gene was assigned here by matching the DNA with germline. This CDR3 has 19 residues. The junction had 17 bases not matched to a gene; V was cut back by 7 bases and J by 0 bases. Germline CDR1 reads TSWWSYY; CDR2 reads QGS. In nucleotides, the CDR3 is TGTGCTCTTGAGTCCCCAGGGGGATACGGTCCTCCGTACACCGATAAACTCATCTTT. Protein product: CALESPGGYGPPYTDKLIF.

This clone has a handful of counts. A single base is all that separates this from a far larger clone, so a read error is likely. This specimen includes other DNA sequences encoding the same CDR3. The rearrangement links TRDV1 to TRDJ1; tentatively, D is TRDD2 (6 bases). The J gene, not given by TCRdb, was assigned here from a germline match of the nucleotide sequence. The V gene's germline CDR1 is TSWWSYY and CDR2 QGS. The CDR3 spans 25 residues. CDR3 in amino acids: CALGESTEQATSYPHWYMGTDKLIF. The CDR3 coding sequence is TGTGCCCTTGGGGAAAGTACTGAACAGGCTACGTCCTACCCTCACTGGTATATGGGCACCGATAAACTCATCTTT.

On this clone itself: TCRdb's listed protein matches a much larger clone and diverges from this DNA's translation at residue 9, likely through a read error; the protein shown comes from the DNA. In DNA, the CDR3 is TGTGCTCTTGGGGAACTAGTAGGGATATACCGACACGCCCCAGTACTGGGGGATACTACCGATAAACTCATCTTT. It yields the protein CALGELVGIYRHAPVLGDTTDKLIF. This rearrangement joins TRDV1 to TRDJ1, with 12 bases that match TRDD3. No J gene is reported in TCRdb; it was inferred here by comparing the DNA with germline. The germline V gene has CDR1 TSWWSYY and CDR2 QGS. This CDR3 comprises 25 residues. Losses at the gene ends were 0 bases for V and 2 bases for J; bases not matched to a gene: 28.

The sample holds a few counts of this clone. The protein that TCRdb holds for this DNA derives from a much larger clone and differs from the translated DNA at residue 7, which likely indicates a read error; the protein shown here is translated from the DNA. The CDR3 DNA follows: TGTGCTCTTGGGGAATTTACCCCAGCACACCGGGGATTCAGATTCACCGATAAACTCATCTTT. Its translation is CALGEFTPAHRGFRFTDKLIF. The chain combines TRDV1 with TRDJ1, with D possibly TRDD3 on 6 matching bases. TCRdb offers no J gene call, so here the DNA was matched to germline to obtain one. Germline-derived CDR1 and CDR2 are TSWWSYY and QGS. CDR3 length: 21 amino acids. Between the trimmed V and J ends, which lost 2 bases and 1 base, there was a span of 29 bases.

In this sample, this clone turned up a few times. The protein in TCRdb stems from a much larger clone and differs at residue 17 from this DNA's translation, likely a read error; here the protein is translated from the DNA. The J gene is TRDJ1, the V gene TRDV1, with 7 bases matching TRDD3. The J gene is not listed in TCRdb, so it was assigned here from a DNA match to germline. Unmatched junction bases numbered 31, after V lost 5 bases and J lost 1 base. Germline V gene sequence: CDR1 TSWWSYY, CDR2 QGS. The CDR3 has 23 residues. In nucleotides, the CDR3 is TGTGCTCTTGGGTCACATCCTCCCCCCCTGGGCTTGGGGATATGCGAACGCACCGATAAACTCATCTTT. It is translated as CALGSHPPPLGLGICERTDKLIF.

This clone has at least ten counts. This DNA translates differently at residue 10 from the TCRdb protein, which is that of a much larger clone; a read error is likely, and the protein shown is the DNA's own translation. The J gene is TRDJ1, the V gene TRDV1, with D maybe TRDD2 (6 bases). The CDR3 consists of 25 residues. Germline V gene data show CDR1 as TSWWSYY and CDR2 as QGS. The V and J ends lost 2 bases and 1 base respectively, with 41 bases between them. The CDR3 DNA reads TGTGCTCTTGGGGAAAGTACTGAACAGACTACGTCCTACCCTCACTGGTATATGGGCACCGATAAACTCATCTTT. This translates into CALGESTEQTTSYPHWYMGTDKLIF.

This clone was detected many times. Different DNA sequences within this sample yield the same CDR3. This chain connects TRDV1 to TRDJ1; 10 nucleotides line up with TRDD3. V lost 0 bases, J lost 3 bases, and 7 bases stayed unmatched. Per germline, CDR1 TSWWSYY and CDR2 QGS. The CDR3 runs to 17 residues. CDR3 coding DNA: TGTGCTCTTGGGGAACTAGCCTGGGGGATATGGGCCGATAAACTCATCTTT. Translated: CALGELAWGIWADKLIF.

Turning to this clone: The amino acid sequence in TCRdb belongs to a much larger clone and departs from this DNA's translation at residue 9, likely a sequencing read error; the sequence shown is translated from the DNA. V usage is TRDV2 and J usage is TRDJ1; D is ambiguous. TCRdb carries no J gene annotation; the J gene was assigned here by matching the DNA with germline. Germline values: CDR1 GEAIGNYY, CDR2 EKD. This CDR3 region has 12 residues. The CDR3 DNA is TGTGCCTGTGGGACCTGTACCGATATACTCATCTTT. The encoded protein is CACGTCTDILIF.

A word on this clone: A far larger clone lies a single base away; this is likely a read error. This CDR3 is also generated by other DNA sequences in the sample. The chain links TRDV1 to TRDJ1, with 11 bases fitting TRDD3. From germline, CDR1 is TSWWSYY and CDR2 QGS. J was trimmed by 5 bases and V by 2 bases; bases with no gene match: 46. The CDR3 totals 29 residues. Here the CDR3 reads CALGEFIQFEPGGYFKVEPFPNVADKLIF. The CDR3 DNA is TGTGCTCTTGGGGAATTCATACAGTTCGAGCCTGGGGGATACTTCAAGGTCGAACCATTCCCTAATGTGGCTGATAAACTCATCTTT.

This clone was counted many times. A far larger clone is a single base away, which makes a read error likely. Other nucleotide sequences from this sample produce the same CDR3. The rearrangement joins TRDV1 to TRDJ1; 8 nucleotides line up with TRDD3. Germline V gene sequence: CDR1 TSWWSYY, CDR2 QGS. This CDR3 spans 22 amino acids. The CDR3 bases are TGTGCTCTTGGGTTTTCCGGCTACACACCCCTGGGGGACCGAACCTACACCGATAAACTCATCTTC. Residues: CALGFSGYTPLGDRTYTDKLIF.

This clone was counted only a few times. This DNA translates differently at residue 14 from the TCRdb protein, which is that of a much larger clone; a read error is likely, and the protein shown is the DNA's own translation. The rearrangement uses TRDV3 and TRDJ1; 10 bases match TRDD3. V was pared by 3 bases and J by 1 base, with 23 bases of the junction left unmatched. Germline-derived CDR1 and CDR2 are TVYSNPD and GDNSRS (reference sequence). This CDR3 has 20 residues. This chain's CDR3 is CALLSGGYYLQAWATDKLIF. The CDR3 DNA reads as TGTGCCTTGCTGTCTGGGGGATATTACCTTCAAGCTTGGGCCACCGATAAACTCATCTTT.

As to this clone: This likely stems from a read error, as it lies one base from a far larger clone. This specimen includes other DNA sequences encoding the same CDR3. The chain is built from TRDV2 and TRDJ1, with 8 nucleotides matching TRDD3. The J gene was not available in TCRdb and was assigned here by matching the DNA to germline segments. The CDR3 has 15 amino acids. The ends lost 4 bases at V and 9 bases at J; junction bases unmatched: 15. Germline loops: CDR1 GEAIGNYY, CDR2 EKD. CDR3 sequence (DNA): TGTGCCTGTGATTTACTGGGGGGGCCGGTGTCGGAACTCATCTTT. Translated: CACDLLGGPVSELIF.

This clone was detected many times. A read error likely explains why the TCRdb protein, taken from a much larger clone, differs from this DNA's translation at residue 12; the protein shown is translated from the DNA. The chain carries TRDV1 and TRDJ1; D gene ambiguous. The CDR3 length is 18 residues. Germline CDR1 reads TSWWSYY; CDR2 reads QGS. The V gene lost 1 base and the J gene lost 1 base, with 19 bases spanning the gap. The DNA of the CDR3 is TGTGCTCTTGGGGAACGAGGAAGGCGAGCGCTTTGCACCGATAAACTCATCTTT. Protein product: CALGERGRRALCTDKLIF.

This clone showed up many times. TCRdb assigns this DNA the protein of a much larger clone, which departs from its translation at residue 7; this likely reflects a read error, and the protein shown comes from translating the DNA. The rearrangement uses TRDV2 and TRDJ1, with TRDD3 matching 11 bases. TCRdb carries no J gene annotation; the J gene was assigned here by matching the DNA with germline. This CDR3 has 22 residues. Germline values: CDR1 GEAIGNYY, CDR2 EKD. Trimming cost V 6 bases and J 2 bases; bases outside gene matches: 28. The CDR3 spells CACWHPVSSRSTGGYFTDKLIF. Written as DNA, the CDR3 is TGTGCCTGTTGGCATCCTGTGTCTTCTAGGTCTACTGGGGGATATTTTACCGATAAACTCATCTTT.

In its sample, this clone was seen many times. The rearrangement uses TRDV1 and TRDJ1; D gene ambiguous. CDR3 length equals 22 residues. The V and J ends lost 3 bases and 0 bases respectively, with 32 bases between them. From germline, CDR1 is TSWWSYY and CDR2 QGS. Here the CDR3 reads CALGDGRVSGFSVEPYTDKLIF. The CDR3 DNA reads TGTGCTCTTGGGGATGGTAGAGTCTCGGGGTTCTCGGTGGAACCTTACACCGATAAACTCATCTTT.

This clone occurred a few times. Since a far larger clone is one base different, this is likely a read error. Other DNA sequences in this specimen translate into the identical CDR3. The CDR3 here is CACDTLRLGDTGHTDKLIF. The CDR3 coding sequence is TGCGCCTGTGACACTCTACGACTGGGGGATACAGGTCACACCGATAAACTCATCTTT. The rearrangement joins TRDV2 to TRDJ1; 12 bases fit TRDD3. TCRdb gives no J gene; it was assigned here by matching the DNA to germline. This CDR3 comprises 19 residues. The germline V gene encodes CDR1 GEAIGNYY and CDR2 EKD.

The sample holds a few counts of this clone. Translating this DNA gives a protein that differs at residue 5 from the TCRdb one, which belongs to a much larger clone; a read error is likely, and the protein shown is this translation. The V gene is listed as TRDV3; no J gene was called. This CDR3 spans 12 amino acids. The germline CDR1 and CDR2 sequences are TVYSNPD and GDNSRS (reference sequence). CDR3 sequence (DNA): TGTGCCTTTGTAGTTGGGCCGAAGAGGGTCATCTTT. As protein: CAFVVGPKRVIF.

This clone was seen only a few times. This likely stems from a read error, as it lies one base from a far larger clone. Different DNA sequences within this sample yield the same CDR3. V gene assignment gives TRDV1, but the J gene was left uncalled; TRDD3 is taken as the D call from the table, unchecked against the DNA. Per the germline V gene, CDR1 is TSWWSYY and CDR2 is QGS. This CDR3 is built from 19 residues. This chain's CDR3 is CALGDAYEYWGPLTDKLIF. CDR3 in DNA: TGTGCTCTTGGGGACGCCTACGAATACTGGGGGCCGCTCACCGATAAGCTCATCTTT.